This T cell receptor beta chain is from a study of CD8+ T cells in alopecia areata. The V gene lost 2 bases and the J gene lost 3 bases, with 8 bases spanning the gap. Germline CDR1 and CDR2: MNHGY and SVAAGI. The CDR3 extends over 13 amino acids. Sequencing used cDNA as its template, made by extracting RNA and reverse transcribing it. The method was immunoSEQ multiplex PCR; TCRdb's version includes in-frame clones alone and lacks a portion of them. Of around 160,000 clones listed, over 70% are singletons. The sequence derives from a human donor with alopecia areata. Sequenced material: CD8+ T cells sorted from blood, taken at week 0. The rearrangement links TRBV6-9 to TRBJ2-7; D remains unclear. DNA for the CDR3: TGTGCCAGCAGTTATGACTCAGACTACGAGCAGTACTTC. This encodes CASSYDSDYEQYF.